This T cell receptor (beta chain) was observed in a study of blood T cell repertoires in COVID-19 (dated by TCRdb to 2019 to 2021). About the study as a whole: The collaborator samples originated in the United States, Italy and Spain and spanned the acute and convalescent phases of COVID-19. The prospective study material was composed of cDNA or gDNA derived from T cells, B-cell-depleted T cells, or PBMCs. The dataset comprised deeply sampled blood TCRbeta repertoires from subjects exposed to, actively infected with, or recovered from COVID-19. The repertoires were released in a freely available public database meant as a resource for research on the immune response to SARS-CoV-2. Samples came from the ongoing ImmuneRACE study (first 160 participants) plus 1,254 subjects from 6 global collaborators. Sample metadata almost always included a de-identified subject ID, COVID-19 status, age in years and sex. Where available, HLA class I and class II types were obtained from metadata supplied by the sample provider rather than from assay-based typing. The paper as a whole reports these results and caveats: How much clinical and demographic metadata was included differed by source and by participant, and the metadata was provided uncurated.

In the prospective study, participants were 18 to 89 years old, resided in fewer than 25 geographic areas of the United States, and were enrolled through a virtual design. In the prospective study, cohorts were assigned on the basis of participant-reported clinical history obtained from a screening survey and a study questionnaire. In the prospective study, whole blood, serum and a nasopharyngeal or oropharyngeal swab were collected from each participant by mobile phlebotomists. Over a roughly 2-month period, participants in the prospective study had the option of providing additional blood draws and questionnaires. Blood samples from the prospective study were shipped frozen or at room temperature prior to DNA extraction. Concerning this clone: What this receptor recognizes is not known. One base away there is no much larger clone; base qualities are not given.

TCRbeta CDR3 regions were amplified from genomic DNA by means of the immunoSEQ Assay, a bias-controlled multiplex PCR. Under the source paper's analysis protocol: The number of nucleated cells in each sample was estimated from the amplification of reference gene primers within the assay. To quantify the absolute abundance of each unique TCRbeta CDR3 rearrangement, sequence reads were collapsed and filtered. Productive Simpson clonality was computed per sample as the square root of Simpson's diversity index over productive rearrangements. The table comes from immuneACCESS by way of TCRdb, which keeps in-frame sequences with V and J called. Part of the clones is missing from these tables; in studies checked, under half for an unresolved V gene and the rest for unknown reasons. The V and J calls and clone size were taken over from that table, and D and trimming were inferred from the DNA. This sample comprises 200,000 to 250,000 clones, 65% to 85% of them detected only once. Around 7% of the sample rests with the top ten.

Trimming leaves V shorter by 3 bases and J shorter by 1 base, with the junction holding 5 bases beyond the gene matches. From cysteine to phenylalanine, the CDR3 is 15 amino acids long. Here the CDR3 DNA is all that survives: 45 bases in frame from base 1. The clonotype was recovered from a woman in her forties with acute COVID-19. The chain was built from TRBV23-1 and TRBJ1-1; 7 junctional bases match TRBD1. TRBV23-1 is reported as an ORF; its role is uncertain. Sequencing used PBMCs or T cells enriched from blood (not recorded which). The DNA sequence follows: TGCGCCAGCAGTCATCCTGACAGGGAGAACACTGAAGCTTTCTTT. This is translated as CASSHPDRENTEAFF.